This TCR beta chain originates from a study of neurological immune-mediated disorders. Findings and caveats of the study: When the repertoires were grouped phylogenetically, those of 18 of the 34 multiple sclerosis patients came together in a single cluster of related CDR3 sequences, which points to a possible repertoire-level signature.

Synthesis of cDNA was performed by 5'RACE using 10-nucleotide random UMIs. Every sequencing run returned over 160 million TCR-beta sequences, which were derived from 15-18 subjects. MiXCR, applied by TCRdb to the 5' RACE reads, yields one record per CDR3 protein. The sample lists about 59,000 distinct CDR3 sequences, under 4.5% seen once, with 2.5% to 4% in the top ten. This clonotype was detected many times. The antigen is unknown. The V and J ends lost 6 bases and 5 bases respectively, with 7 bases between them. The length of the CDR3 is 11 residues. Germline CDR1 and CDR2: MNHEY and SVGEGT. Sequenced input: PBMCs. The gene calls are TRBV6-2 or TRBV6-3 and TRBJ1-1, with D unclear. The sequence was collected from a woman under 40 with multiple sclerosis. The CDR3 loop is CASRRSTEAFF. The CDR3 nucleotides read TGTGCCAGCAGGCGTTCGACTGAAGCTTTCTTT.